This T cell receptor beta chain was observed in a study of Graves' ophthalmopathy and Graves' hyperthyroidism. J gave up 4 bases and V 7 bases, and 17 bases lay outside the gene matches. Germline V CDR1 and CDR2: SGDLS, YYNGEE. The CDR3 loop spans 16 amino acids. Of note for this clonotype: What it recognizes is unknown.

Investigators amplified TCR beta CDR3 regions from RNA transcripts. The authors performed first-round RT-PCR with HTBI primers and then a second-round multiplex PCR. From the multiplex PCR reads, TCRdb called clonotypes with MiXCR, one entry per CDR3 protein. This table has approximately 1.2 million distinct CDR3 sequences, roughly two fifths appearing once. Study-level points and caveats: Ophthalmopathy and stable hyperthyroidism were discriminated by a 13-signature model, with roughly 88% sensitivity and around 81% specificity. The model flagged ophthalmopathy progression at more than 70% sensitivity and 72.22% specificity.

The receptor was derived from an adult man with Graves' hyperthyroidism. This sequence joins TRBV9 and TRBJ2-7; 7 positions match TRBD1. Material: peripheral blood or thyroid tissue (not recorded which). CDR3 DNA: TGTGCCAGCGGAGAGGGGGCGAGGGCCACCAAATACGAGCAGTACTTC. Translated: CASGEGARATKYEQYF. The variable domain in full, completed from reference TRBV9 and TRBJ2-7, reads DSGVTQTPKHLITATGQRVTLRCSPRSGDLSVYWYQQSLDQGLQFLIQYYNGEERAKGNILERFSAQQFPDLHSELNLSSLELGDSALYFCASGEGARATKYEQYFGPGTRLTVT.